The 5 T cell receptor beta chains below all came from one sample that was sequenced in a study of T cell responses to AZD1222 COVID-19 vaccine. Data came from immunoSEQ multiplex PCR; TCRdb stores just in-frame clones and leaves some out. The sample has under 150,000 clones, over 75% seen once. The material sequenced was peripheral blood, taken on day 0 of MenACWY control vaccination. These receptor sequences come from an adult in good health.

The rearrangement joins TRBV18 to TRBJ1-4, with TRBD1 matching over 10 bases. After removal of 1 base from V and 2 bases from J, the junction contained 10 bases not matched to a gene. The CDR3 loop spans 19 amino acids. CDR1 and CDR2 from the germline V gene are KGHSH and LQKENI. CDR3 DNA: TGTGCCAGCTCACCACAAATGACAGGGGGCGCAACTACTAATGAAAAACTGTTTTTT. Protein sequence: CASSPQMTGGATTNEKLFF.

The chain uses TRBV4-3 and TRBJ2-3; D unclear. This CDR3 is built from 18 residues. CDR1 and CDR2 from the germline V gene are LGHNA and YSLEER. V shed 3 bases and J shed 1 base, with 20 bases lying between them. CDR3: CASSQEPWEGSGTDTQYF. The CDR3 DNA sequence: TGCGCCAGCAGCCAGGAACCCTGGGAAGGGTCGGGCACAGATACGCAGTATTTT.

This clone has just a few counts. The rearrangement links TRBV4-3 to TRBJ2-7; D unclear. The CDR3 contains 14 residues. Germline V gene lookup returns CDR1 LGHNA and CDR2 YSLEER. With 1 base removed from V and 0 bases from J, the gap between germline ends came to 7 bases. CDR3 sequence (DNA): TGCGCCAGCAGCCAAGTAACAGACTCCTACGAGCAGTACTTC. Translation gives CASSQVTDSYEQYF.

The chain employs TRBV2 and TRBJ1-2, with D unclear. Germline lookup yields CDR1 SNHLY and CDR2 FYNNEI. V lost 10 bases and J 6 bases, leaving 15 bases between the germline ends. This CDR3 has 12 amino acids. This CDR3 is CATLIVRHGYTF. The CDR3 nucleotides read TGTGCCACCCTAATCGTCAGGCATGGCTACACCTTC.

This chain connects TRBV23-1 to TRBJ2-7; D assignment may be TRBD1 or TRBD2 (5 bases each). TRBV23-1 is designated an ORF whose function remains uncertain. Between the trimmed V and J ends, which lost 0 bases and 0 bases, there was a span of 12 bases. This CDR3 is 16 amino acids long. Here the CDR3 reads CASSQSEEGDSYEQYF. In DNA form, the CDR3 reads TGCGCCAGCAGTCAATCGGAGGAAGGGGACTCCTACGAGCAGTACTTC.